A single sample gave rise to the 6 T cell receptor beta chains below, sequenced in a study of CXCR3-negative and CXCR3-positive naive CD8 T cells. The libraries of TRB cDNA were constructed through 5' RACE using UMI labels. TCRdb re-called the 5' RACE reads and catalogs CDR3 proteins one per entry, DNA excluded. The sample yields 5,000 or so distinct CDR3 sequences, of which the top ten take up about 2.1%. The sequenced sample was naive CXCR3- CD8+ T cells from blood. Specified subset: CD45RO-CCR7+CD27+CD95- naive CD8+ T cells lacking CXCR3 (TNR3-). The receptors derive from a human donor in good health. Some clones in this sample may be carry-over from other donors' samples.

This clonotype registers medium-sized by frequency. CDR3: CASSFHETTGDQDTQYF. The chain links TRBV7-9 to TRBJ2-3; TCRdb selects TRBD1, and the lack of DNA leaves this call unchecked. CDR1 and CDR2 (germline): SEHNR, FQNEAQ (reference sequence). The length of the CDR3 is 17 residues.

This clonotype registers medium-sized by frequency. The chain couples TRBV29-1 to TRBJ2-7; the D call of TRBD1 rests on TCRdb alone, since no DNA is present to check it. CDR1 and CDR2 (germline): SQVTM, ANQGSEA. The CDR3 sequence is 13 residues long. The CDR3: CSVTGQGSDEQYF.

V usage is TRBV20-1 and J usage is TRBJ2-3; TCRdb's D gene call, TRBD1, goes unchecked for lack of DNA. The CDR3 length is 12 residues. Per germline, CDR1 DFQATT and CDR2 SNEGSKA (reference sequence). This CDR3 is CIPQGMADTQYF.

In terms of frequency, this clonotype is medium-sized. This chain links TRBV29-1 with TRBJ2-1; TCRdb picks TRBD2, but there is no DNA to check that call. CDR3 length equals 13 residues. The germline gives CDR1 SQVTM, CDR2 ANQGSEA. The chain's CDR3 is CSVDGGTYNEQFF.

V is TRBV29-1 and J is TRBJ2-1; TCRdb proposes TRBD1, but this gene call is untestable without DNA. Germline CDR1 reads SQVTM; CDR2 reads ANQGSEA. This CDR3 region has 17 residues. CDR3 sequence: CSVEDRDRGQSYNEQFF.

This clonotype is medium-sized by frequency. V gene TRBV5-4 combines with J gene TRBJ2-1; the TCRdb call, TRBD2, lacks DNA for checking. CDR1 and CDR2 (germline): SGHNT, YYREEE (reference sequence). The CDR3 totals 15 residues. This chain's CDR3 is CASSLADYGYNEQFF.